A single sample gave rise to the 8 T cell receptor beta chains below, sequenced in a study of T-cell memory formation after mild COVID-19. TCRdb called the 5' RACE reads again in MiXCR, with one record for every CDR3 protein. Of 350,000 to 500,000 distinct CDR3 sequences listed, about a sixth are singletons. The sequencing input was PBMCs or a T cell subset sorted from them (not recorded which). These receptors all stem from a man younger than 30 who had mild COVID-19 (a few samples of this study predate the infection). Cell type and time point are not known.

This chain links TRBV19 with TRBJ1-5; a possible D gene is TRBD1 (5 bases). Germline V gives CDR1 LNHDA, CDR2 SQIVND (reference sequence). Between the trimmed V and J ends, which lost 7 bases and 3 bases, there was a span of 7 bases. The CDR3 is made up of 12 amino acids. The CDR3 reads CASTGSNQPQHF. The DNA for the CDR3 is TGTGCCAGTACAGGGTCCAATCAGCCCCAGCATTTT.

The V call is TRBV5-6, the J call TRBJ1-2; D unclear. The CDR3 contains 14 residues. Germline V gene data show CDR1 as SGHDT and CDR2 as YYEEEE. V gave up 1 base and J gave up 3 bases, with 10 bases separating them. The CDR3 bases are TGTGCCAGCAGCTTGATTGCCAGTGACTATGGCTACACCTTC. It yields the protein CASSLIASDYGYTF.

The CDR3 sequence is CASSLNRGGSEQFF. The CDR3 bases are TGTGCCAGCAGCTTAAATCGGGGGGGCAGTGAGCAGTTCTTC. V usage is TRBV13 and J usage is TRBJ2-1; 8 bases match TRBD2. The CDR3 sequence is 14 residues long. The germline gives CDR1 PRHDT, CDR2 FYEKMQ (reference sequence). V was pared by 2 bases and J by 9 bases, with 6 bases of the junction left unmatched.

This clonotype showed up just a few times. This sequence joins TRBV6-5 and TRBJ1-1; D is unclear. This CDR3 is 16 amino acids long. The germline V gene encodes CDR1 MNHEY and CDR2 SVGAGI. V was clipped by 2 bases and J by 0 bases, with 13 bases between them. CDR3 loop: CASSYSGPTMNTEAFF. DNA for the CDR3: TGTGCCAGCAGTTACAGCGGACCTACTATGAACACTGAAGCTTTCTTT.

This clonotype turned up a few times. This chain connects TRBV20-1 to TRBJ2-1; 9 nucleotides agree with TRBD1. The germline CDR1 and CDR2 sequences are DFQATT and SNEGSKA (reference sequence). This CDR3 spans 13 amino acids. With V trimmed by 1 base and J by 9 bases, 4 bases remained unmatched. The chain's CDR3 is CSARVTGGGEQFF. The CDR3, as DNA: TGCAGTGCTAGAGTTACAGGGGGCGGTGAGCAGTTCTTC.

The CDR3 here is CATRTGASNEKLFF. CDR3 coding DNA: TGTGCCACCCGTACAGGCGCAAGTAATGAAAAACTGTTTTTT. The rearrangement joins TRBV10-3 to TRBJ1-4, with D possibly TRBD1 on 5 matching bases. V was trimmed by 10 bases and J by 4 bases, leaving 16 bases between them. This CDR3 region has 14 residues. Germline-derived CDR1 and CDR2 are ENHRY and SYGVKD.

About this clonotype itself: Germline and junction disagree at one end, which may indicate a read error. The V and J genes are TRBV4-3 and TRBJ1-5, with TRBD1 matching over 10 bases. The CDR3 spans 14 residues. In germline, CDR1 is LGHNA, CDR2 YSLEER. The CDR3 nucleotides read TGCGTCAGCAGCCAGGACAGGGGGTGGCAGCCCCAGCATTTT. It codes for CVSSQDRGWQPQHF.

The V gene is TRBV4-3, the J gene TRBJ1-6; D is unresolved. Trimming took 0 bases from V and 11 from J, leaving 23 bases between them. The germline CDR1 and CDR2 sequences are LGHNA and YSLEER. The CDR3 length is 18 residues. CDR3 in amino acids: CASSQDLPWARRLAPLHF. The CDR3 nucleotides read TGCGCCAGCAGCCAAGACCTCCCGTGGGCCCGCAGGTTAGCACCCCTCCACTTT.